This record looks at one T cell receptor beta chain sequence and its context. Its binding antigen is unknown. No base quality information exists; no much larger clone differs at one position. This record comes from a study of blood T cell repertoires in COVID-19 (dated by TCRdb to the early 2020s). About the full investigation: Samples covering the acute and convalescent phases of COVID-19 were provided by collaborators in the United States, Italy and Spain. The material from the prospective study consisted of cDNA or gDNA derived from T cells, B-cell-depleted T cells, or PBMCs. A freely available public database, intended as a resource for researchers studying the immune response to SARS-CoV-2, is where the repertoires were released. The sample metadata nearly always contained a de-identified subject ID, COVID-19 status, age in years and sex. Samples came from the ongoing ImmuneRACE study (first 160 participants) plus 1,254 subjects from 6 global collaborators. Where available, HLA class I and class II types were obtained from metadata supplied by the sample provider rather than from assay-based typing. The dataset comprised deeply sampled blood TCRbeta repertoires from subjects exposed to, actively infected with, or recovered from COVID-19.

One collaborating source in Seattle enrolled patients during active infection and followed them longitudinally through the course of disease. Collaborating institutions collected whole blood in K2EDTA tubes following their own protocols. For TCRbeta analysis, collaborator samples were shipped as frozen whole blood, as isolated PBMCs, or as DNA extracted from either sample type. Results the study describes overall, beyond this receptor: Clinical and demographic metadata were provided uncurated, with the amount varying by source and participant.

The immunoSEQ Assay, a bias-controlled multiplex PCR, was used to amplify TCRbeta CDR3 regions from genomic DNA. Per the authors' processing: Nucleated cell counts per sample were estimated from amplification of reference gene primers within the assay. Sequence reads were collapsed and filtered to measure the absolute abundance of every unique TCRbeta CDR3 rearrangement. For each sample, productive Simpson clonality was calculated as the square root of Simpson's diversity index over productive rearrangements. What TCRdb holds here is the immuneACCESS table cut down to in-frame rearrangements. Part of the clones is not present; checked against another copy, under half of the missing clones reflect an unresolved V gene, and the others are unexplained. V, J and clone size reflect that table, while D and trimming were determined from the DNA. The sample table contains roughly 190,000 clones; only one count was recorded for about 80% of them. About 8% of the sample rests with the top ten.

From the cysteine through the phenylalanine, the CDR3 covers 15 amino acids. The CDR3 DNA has 45 bases and is translated from base 1. Reading the germline V gene gives CDR1 SGHTA and CDR2 FQGTGA. The V end gives up 4 bases and the J end 6 bases, leaving 9 bases in the junction not matched to a gene. The V gene is TRBV7-3 and the J gene is TRBJ2-1, and 7 junction bases match TRBD1. The receptor was isolated from a woman aged 55-70 years with COVID-19, enrolled during active disease. Input material: peripheral blood. The nucleotide sequence reads as follows: TGTGCCAGCAGCTCCCAAATGGGACAGCTCAATGAGCAGTTCTTC. Its protein reads: CASSSQMGQLNEQFF.